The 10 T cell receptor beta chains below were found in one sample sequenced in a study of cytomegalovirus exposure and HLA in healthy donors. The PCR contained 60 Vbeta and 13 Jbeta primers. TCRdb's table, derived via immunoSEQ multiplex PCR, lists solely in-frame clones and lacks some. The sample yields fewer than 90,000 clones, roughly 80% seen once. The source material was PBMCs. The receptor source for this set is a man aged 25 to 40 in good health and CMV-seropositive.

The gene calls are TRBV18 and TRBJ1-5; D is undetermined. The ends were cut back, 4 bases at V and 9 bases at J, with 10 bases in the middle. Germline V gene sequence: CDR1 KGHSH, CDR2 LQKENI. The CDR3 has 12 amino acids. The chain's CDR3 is CASSLAFSPQHF. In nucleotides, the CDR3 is TGTGCCAGCTCACTGGCCTTCTCGCCCCAGCATTTT.

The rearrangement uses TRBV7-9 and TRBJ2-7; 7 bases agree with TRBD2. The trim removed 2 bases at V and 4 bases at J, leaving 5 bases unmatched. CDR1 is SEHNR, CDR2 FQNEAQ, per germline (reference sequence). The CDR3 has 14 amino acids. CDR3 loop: CASSLWGAGYEQYF. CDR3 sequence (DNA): TGTGCCAGCAGCTTATGGGGAGCGGGGTACGAGCAGTACTTC.

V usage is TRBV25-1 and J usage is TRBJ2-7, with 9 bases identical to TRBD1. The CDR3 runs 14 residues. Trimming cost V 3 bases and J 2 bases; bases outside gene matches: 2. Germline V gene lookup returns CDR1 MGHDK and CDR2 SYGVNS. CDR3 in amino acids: CASSERDRAYEQYF. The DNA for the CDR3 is TGTGCCAGCAGTGAGAGGGACAGGGCCTACGAGCAGTACTTC.

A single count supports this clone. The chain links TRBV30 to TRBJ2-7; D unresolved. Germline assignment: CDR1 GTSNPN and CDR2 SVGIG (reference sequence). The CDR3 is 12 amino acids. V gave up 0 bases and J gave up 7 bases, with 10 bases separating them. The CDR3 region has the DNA TGTGCCTGGAGTGTAACCGGGTTAGAGCAGTACTTC. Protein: CAWSVTGLEQYF.

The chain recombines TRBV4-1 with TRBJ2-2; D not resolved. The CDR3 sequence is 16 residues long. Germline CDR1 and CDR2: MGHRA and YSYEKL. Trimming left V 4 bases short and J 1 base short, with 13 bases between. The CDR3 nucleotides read TGCGCCAGCAGCCCCGTACAGAACGGGAACACCGGGGAGCTGTTTTTT. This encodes CASSPVQNGNTGELFF.

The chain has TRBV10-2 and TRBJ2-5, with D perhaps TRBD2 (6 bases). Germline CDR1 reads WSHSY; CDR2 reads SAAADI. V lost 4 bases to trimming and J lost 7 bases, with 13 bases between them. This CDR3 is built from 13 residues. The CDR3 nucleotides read TGCGCCAGCAGTGTGTCACAGGAGGGGACCCAGTACTTC. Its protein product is CASSVSQEGTQYF.

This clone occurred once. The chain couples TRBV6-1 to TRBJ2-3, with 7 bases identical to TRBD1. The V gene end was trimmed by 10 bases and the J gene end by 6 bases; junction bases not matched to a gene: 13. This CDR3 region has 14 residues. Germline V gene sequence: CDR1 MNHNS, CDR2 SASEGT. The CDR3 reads CATKVNRGMDTQYF. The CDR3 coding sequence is TGTGCCACCAAAGTAAACAGGGGAATGGATACGCAGTATTTT.

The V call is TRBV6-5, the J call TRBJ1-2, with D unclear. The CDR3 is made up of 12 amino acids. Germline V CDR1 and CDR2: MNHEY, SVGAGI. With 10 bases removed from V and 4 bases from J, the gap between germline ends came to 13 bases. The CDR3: CATARAFYGYTF. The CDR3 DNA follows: TGTGCCACCGCGAGGGCGTTCTATGGCTACACCTTC.

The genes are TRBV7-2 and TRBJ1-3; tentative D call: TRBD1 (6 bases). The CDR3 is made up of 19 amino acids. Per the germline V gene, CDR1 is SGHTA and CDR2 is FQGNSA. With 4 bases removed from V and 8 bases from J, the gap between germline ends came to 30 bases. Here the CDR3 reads CASSSPTGYPPTLVHTIYF. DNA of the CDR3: TGTGCCAGCAGCTCCCCGACAGGATATCCCCCCACATTGGTGCACACCATATATTTT.

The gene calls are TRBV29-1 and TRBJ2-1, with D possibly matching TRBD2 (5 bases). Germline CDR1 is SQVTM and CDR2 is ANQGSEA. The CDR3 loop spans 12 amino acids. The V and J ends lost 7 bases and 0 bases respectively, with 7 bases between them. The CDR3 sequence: CSAEVSYNEQFF. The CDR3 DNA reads TGCAGCGCGGAGGTCTCCTACAATGAGCAGTTCTTC.